Each of the 24 T cell receptor beta chains below was sequenced from the same sample in a study of Ad26.COV2.S vaccination and SARS-CoV-2 variants. The protocol was immunoSEQ multiplex PCR, while the TCRdb copy is restricted to in-frame clones and leaves out a portion. This table holds about 350,000 clones, 88% found once. Treatment reported: over 15 received Ad26.COV2.S at low or high dose, single or two shots; several received placebo; per-sample allocation not given. Sampling occurred on day 63 after the first vaccine or placebo injection. The sequences come from peripheral blood, collected in a trial of Ad26.COV2.S vaccine versus placebo. The receptors here all came from a person between 18 and 65 years old who received the Ad26.COV2.S COVID-19 vaccine or a placebo.

The chain is built from TRBV25-1 and TRBJ1-1; D uncertain. Germline CDR1 is MGHDK and CDR2 is SYGVNS. The germline V and J ends were trimmed by 4 bases and 10 bases, with 13 bases remaining between them. The CDR3 spans 12 residues. CDR3 sequence (DNA): TGTGCCAGCAGTGCGTCCTCCTACCCAGCTTTCTTT. It is translated as CASSASSYPAFF.

The CDR3 DNA is TGTGCCAGCAGTGAATTAATCTTTGACAGGGGGGACTATGGCTACACCTTC. This translates into CASSELIFDRGDYGYTF. V usage is TRBV6-1 and J usage is TRBJ1-2; 9 bases are shared with TRBD1. This CDR3 has 17 amino acids. Per the germline V gene, CDR1 is MNHNS and CDR2 is SASEGT. Trimming cost V 2 bases and J 3 bases; bases outside gene matches: 10.

The chain links TRBV7-6 to TRBJ1-1; D perhaps matches TRBD1 (6 bases). The CDR3 contains 16 residues. Germline V lookup: CDR1 SGHVS, CDR2 FNYEAQ. V was clipped by 6 bases and J by 4 bases, with 21 bases between them. The CDR3 here is CASSLKPGEMGTEAFF. In DNA, the CDR3 is TGTGCCAGCAGTTTGAAACCAGGGGAGATGGGCACTGAAGCTTTCTTT.

The chain uses TRBV9 and TRBJ1-6; 10 bases are shared with TRBD1. V shed 6 bases, J shed 10 bases, and the junction held 7 bases outside the gene matches. Germline V gene lookup returns CDR1 SGDLS and CDR2 YYNGEE. The CDR3 is 14 amino acids. CDR3 loop: CASNLGQGESPLHF. The CDR3 DNA reads TGTGCCAGCAACCTTGGACAGGGGGAATCACCCCTCCACTTT.

This chain joins TRBV30 and TRBJ1-3, with 7 bases lining up with TRBD1. The germline CDR1 and CDR2 sequences are GTSNPN and SVGIG (reference sequence). CDR3 length: 15 amino acids. Trimming cost V 3 bases and J 2 bases; bases outside gene matches: 7. The CDR3 DNA sequence: TGTGCCTGGAGCGCTAGACAGGGAACTGGAAACACCATATATTTT. Translating it yields CAWSARQGTGNTIYF.

The chain has TRBV4-1 and TRBJ1-2, with D uncertain. The CDR3 length is 16 residues. Trimming shortened V by 0 bases and J by 2 bases, and 13 bases separated the two germline ends. CDR1 and CDR2 (germline): MGHRA, YSYEKL. This CDR3 is CASSQDVQPLNYGYTF. CDR3 bases: TGCGCCAGCAGCCAAGATGTACAGCCTCTCAACTATGGCTACACCTTC.

A few counts support this clone. The chain combines TRBV7-9 with TRBJ1-4, with no clear D. V lost 1 base to trimming and J lost 0 bases, with 3 bases between them. The V gene's germline CDR1 is SEHNR and CDR2 FQNEAQ (reference sequence). This CDR3 spans 14 amino acids. CDR3 nucleotides: TGTGCCAGCAGCTTAGATACAACTAATGAAAAACTGTTTTTT. It specifies CASSLDTTNEKLFF.

The rearrangement uses TRBV18 and TRBJ1-6; TRBD1 might be the D (6 bases). This CDR3 has 18 residues. V was shortened by 3 bases and J by 5 bases, with 20 bases between the two germline ends. Germline lookup yields CDR1 KGHSH and CDR2 LQKENI. CDR3 sequence reads: CASSPVQGRNFHNSPLHF. The CDR3 DNA sequence: TGTGCCAGCTCACCGGTACAGGGCCGAAATTTCCATAATTCACCCCTCCACTTT.

The chain joins TRBV18 to TRBJ2-3, with D tentatively TRBD2 (6 bases). The CDR3 runs 15 residues. Trimming cost V 5 bases and J 1 base, with 13 bases left between them. Germline CDR1 is KGHSH and CDR2 is LQKENI. In nucleotides, the CDR3 is TGTGCCAGCTCAAGGGGAGGACGTGGCACAGATACGCAGTATTTT. It yields the protein CASSRGGRGTDTQYF.

This chain uses TRBV9 with TRBJ2-5; D is possibly TRBD2 (7 bases). CDR3 length: 15 amino acids. Trimming left V 0 bases short and J 4 bases short, with 13 bases between. CDR1 is SGDLS and CDR2 is YYNGEE in the germline V gene. In nucleotides, the CDR3 is TGTGCCAGCAGCGTAGCCCAGGGAGGGGGAGAGACCCAGTACTTC. It codes for CASSVAQGGGETQYF.

J is TRBJ2-7 and V is TRBV27, with D maybe TRBD1 (5 bases). Trimming stripped 2 bases from V and 3 bases from J, with 5 bases between. The germline V gene has CDR1 MNHEY and CDR2 SMNVEV (reference sequence). The CDR3 is 12 amino acids. The CDR3 DNA reads as TGTGCCAGCAGTTTACAGGGCTACGAGCAGTACTTC. This translates into CASSLQGYEQYF.

This rearrangement joins TRBV6-5 to TRBJ1-3; D is unresolved. CDR1 and CDR2 from the germline V gene are MNHEY and SVGAGI. The CDR3 is 13 residues long. The V gene lost 6 bases and the J gene lost 8 bases, with 14 bases spanning the gap. CDR3 DNA sequence: TGTGCCAGCAGGCCCGAAGGGAGGGACACCATATATTTT. Translating it yields CASRPEGRDTIYF.

The chain uses TRBV14 and TRBJ1-5; D remains ambiguous. Germline V gene sequence: CDR1 SGHDN, CDR2 FVKESK. Trimming took 1 base from V and 4 from J, leaving 5 bases between them. The CDR3 length is 13 residues. The CDR3 coding sequence is TGTGCCAGCAGCCAAGCTGGGAATCAGCCCCAGCATTTT. It encodes CASSQAGNQPQHF.

The chain joins TRBV6-6 to TRBJ2-7; D is possibly TRBD1 (6 bases). Germline V gene sequence: CDR1 MNHNY, CDR2 SVGAGI (reference sequence). Between the trimmed V and J ends, which lost 2 bases and 0 bases, there was a span of 14 bases. The CDR3 is made up of 16 amino acids. DNA of the CDR3: TGTGCCAGCAGTTACCCTCTGGCAGGGGCCTCCTACGAGCAGTACTTC. Amino acid sequence: CASSYPLAGASYEQYF.

The chain has TRBV30 and TRBJ2-7; TRBD1 matches at 9 bases. The CDR3 is 15 amino acids. The germline CDR1 and CDR2 sequences are GTSNPN and SVGIG (reference sequence). The J segment lost 3 bases and the V segment lost 3 bases, leaving 9 bases of the junction unmatched. This CDR3 reads CAWRRTGGAGYEQYF. Here the CDR3 DNA reads TGTGCCTGGAGACGCACAGGGGGCGCAGGCTACGAGCAGTACTTC.

The gene calls are TRBV19 and TRBJ2-1; possibly TRBD2 for D (6 bases). The germline gives CDR1 LNHDA, CDR2 SQIVND (reference sequence). The CDR3 totals 14 residues. V was trimmed by 1 base and J by 9 bases, leaving 13 bases between them. DNA of the CDR3: TGTGCCAGTAGTATAGCCGGCGGGAAAGGTGAGCAGTTCTTC. As protein: CASSIAGGKGEQFF.

The rearrangement links TRBV30 to TRBJ2-7; the D gene is possibly TRBD1 (5 bases). Trimming pared 4 bases from V and 3 bases from J, leaving 19 bases between. The CDR3 is 15 residues long. Germline V gene sequence: CDR1 GTSNPN, CDR2 SVGIG (reference sequence). CDR3 residues: CAWTHRHLRGYEQYF. The CDR3, as DNA: TGTGCCTGGACCCACCGACATCTAAGGGGCTACGAGCAGTACTTC.

V is TRBV6-6 and J is TRBJ2-5, with D uncertain. Trimming removed 6 bases at V and 14 bases at J, with 22 bases between. The CDR3 runs to 13 residues. CDR1 and CDR2 from the germline V gene are MNHNY and SVGAGI (reference sequence). In DNA, the CDR3 is TGTGCCAGCAGCCCCGAGAGGCCGGGTTTGAGCTACTTC. It specifies CASSPERPGLSYF.

The chain uses TRBV27 and TRBJ2-1; 8 nucleotides line up with TRBD2. This CDR3 spans 17 amino acids. CDR1 MNHEY and CDR2 SMNVEV come from the germline V gene (reference sequence). V dropped 2 bases and J dropped 4; count of bases not matched to a gene: 10. The CDR3 sequence: CASSLRSTSGAYNEQFF. CDR3 coding DNA: TGTGCCAGCAGTTTAAGGTCCACTAGCGGCGCTTACAATGAGCAGTTCTTC.

The J gene is TRBJ1-3, the V gene TRBV5-1, with D perhaps TRBD1 (5 bases). The CDR3 is made up of 14 amino acids. Germline CDR1 is SGHRS and CDR2 is YFSETQ. Trimming left V 0 bases short and J 2 bases short, with 6 bases between. As DNA, the CDR3 is TGCGCCAGCAGCTTGGCGACAGCTGGAAACACCATATATTTT. Protein sequence: CASSLATAGNTIYF.

The chain employs TRBV7-2 and TRBJ2-3; 7 nucleotides match TRBD2. The CDR3 is 15 amino acids. V was pared by 8 bases and J by 1 base, with 9 bases of the junction left unmatched. The germline V gene encodes CDR1 SGHTA and CDR2 FQGNSA. The DNA for the CDR3 is TGTGCCAGCGGCTCAGGCGGGGGAGGCACAGATACGCAGTATTTT. The encoded protein is CASGSGGGGTDTQYF.

V is TRBV7-2 and J is TRBJ1-5; D not resolved. The CDR3 covers 13 residues. V gave up 4 bases and J gave up 5 bases, with 9 bases separating them. The germline V gene encodes CDR1 SGHTA and CDR2 FQGNSA. The CDR3 DNA sequence: TGTGCCAGCAGCTGGACCCCCCATCAGCCCCAGCATTTT. It encodes CASSWTPHQPQHF.

V is TRBV5-5 and J is TRBJ1-5, with 8 bases identical to TRBD1. The CDR3 has 15 amino acids. CDR1 is SGHKS, CDR2 YYEKEE, per germline (reference sequence). J lost 3 bases, V lost 5 bases, and 7 bases had no gene match. The CDR3 protein is CASSRDRGPNQPQHF. CDR3 coding DNA: TGTGCCAGCAGTAGAGACAGGGGCCCCAATCAGCCCCAGCATTTT.

This chain links TRBV6-5 with TRBJ2-6; D not certain. The CDR3 extends over 16 amino acids. V shed 4 bases and J shed 4 bases, with 14 bases lying between them. CDR1 is MNHEY and CDR2 is SVGAGI in the germline V gene. This CDR3 reads CASSSGPGKGANVLTF. The CDR3 DNA is TGTGCCAGCAGTTCCGGGCCAGGAAAAGGGGCCAACGTCCTGACTTTC.